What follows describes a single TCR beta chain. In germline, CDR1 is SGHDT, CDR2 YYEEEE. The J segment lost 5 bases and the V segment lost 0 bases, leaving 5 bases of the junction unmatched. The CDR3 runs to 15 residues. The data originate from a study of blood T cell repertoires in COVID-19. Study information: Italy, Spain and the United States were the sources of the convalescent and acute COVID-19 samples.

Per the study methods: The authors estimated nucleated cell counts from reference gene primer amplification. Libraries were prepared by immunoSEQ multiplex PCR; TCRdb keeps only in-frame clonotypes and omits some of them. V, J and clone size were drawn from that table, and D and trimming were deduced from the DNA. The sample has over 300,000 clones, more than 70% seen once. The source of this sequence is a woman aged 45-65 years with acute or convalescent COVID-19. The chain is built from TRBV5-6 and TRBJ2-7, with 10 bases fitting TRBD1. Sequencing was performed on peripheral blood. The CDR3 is CASSLGRTGGDEQYF. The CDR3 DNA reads TGTGCCAGCAGCTTGGGAAGGACAGGGGGTGACGAGCAGTACTTC.